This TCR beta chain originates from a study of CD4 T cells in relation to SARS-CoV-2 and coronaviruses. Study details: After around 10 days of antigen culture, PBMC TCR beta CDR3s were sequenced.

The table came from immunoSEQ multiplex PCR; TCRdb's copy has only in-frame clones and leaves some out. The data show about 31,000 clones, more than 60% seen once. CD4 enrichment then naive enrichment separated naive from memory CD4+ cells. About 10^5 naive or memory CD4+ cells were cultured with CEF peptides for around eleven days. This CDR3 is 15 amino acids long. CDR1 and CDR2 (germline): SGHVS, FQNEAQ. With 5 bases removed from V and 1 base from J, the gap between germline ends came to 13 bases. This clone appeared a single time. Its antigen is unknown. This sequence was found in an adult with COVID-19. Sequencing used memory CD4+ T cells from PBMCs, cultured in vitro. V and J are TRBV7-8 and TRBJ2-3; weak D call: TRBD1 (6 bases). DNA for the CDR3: TGTGCCAGCAGCCTTAGAGGGGGAGGCACAGATACGCAGTATTTT. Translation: CASSLRGGGTDTQYF.